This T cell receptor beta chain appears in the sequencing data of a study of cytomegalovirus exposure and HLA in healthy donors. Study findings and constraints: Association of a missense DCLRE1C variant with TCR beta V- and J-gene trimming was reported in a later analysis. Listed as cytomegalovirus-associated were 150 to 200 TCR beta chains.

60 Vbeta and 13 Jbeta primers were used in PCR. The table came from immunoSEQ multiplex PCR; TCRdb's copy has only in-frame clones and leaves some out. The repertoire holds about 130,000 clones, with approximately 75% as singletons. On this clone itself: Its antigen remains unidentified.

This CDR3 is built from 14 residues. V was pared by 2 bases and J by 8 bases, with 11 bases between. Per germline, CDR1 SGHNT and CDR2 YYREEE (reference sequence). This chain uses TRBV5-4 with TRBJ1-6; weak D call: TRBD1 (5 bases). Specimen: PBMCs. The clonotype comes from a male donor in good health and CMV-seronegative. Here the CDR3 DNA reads TGTGCCAGCAGCTTTGGCAGGGTTGATTCACCCCTCCACTTT. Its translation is CASSFGRVDSPLHF. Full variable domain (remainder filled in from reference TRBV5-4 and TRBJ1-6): ETGVTQSPTHLIKTRGQQVTLRCSSQSGHNTVSWYQQALGQGPQFIFQYYREEENGRGNFPPRFSGLQFPNYSSELNVNALELDDSALYLCASSFGRVDSPLHFGNGTRLTVT.